A single sample is the source of the 23 T cell receptor beta chains below, sequenced in a study of blood T cell repertoires in COVID-19. Sequencing was performed with immunoSEQ multiplex PCR; in TCRdb, only in-frame clones are kept and a portion is missing. This table has 200,000 to 250,000 clones, almost 90% appearing once. Specimen: PBMCs or T cells enriched from blood (not recorded which). These receptors were collected from a man aged 25-45 years who had been exposed to COVID-19.

This clone occurred a few times. CDR3 in DNA: TGTGCCAGCAGCCGGAAAGGGGTAGCCCTAAGACGTGGGGATACGCAGTATTTT. Translated, it gives CASSRKGVALRRGDTQYF. V is TRBV3-1 (or the pseudogene TRBV3-2) and J is TRBJ2-3, with a possible D match to TRBD1 (5 bases). This CDR3 comprises 18 residues. The V gene lost 4 bases and the J gene lost 6 bases, with 26 bases spanning the gap. Germline V gives CDR1 LGHDT, CDR2 YNNKEL (reference sequence).

This chain joins TRBV30 and TRBJ2-2, with D hard to call. V lost 0 bases, J lost 2 bases, and 4 bases lay in between. This CDR3 spans 13 amino acids. Germline loops: CDR1 GTSNPN, CDR2 SVGIG (reference sequence). The CDR3 nucleotides read TGTGCCTGGAGTGTACAAAACACCGGGGAGCTGTTTTTT. Its protein is CAWSVQNTGELFF.

This sequence joins TRBV6-5 and TRBJ1-3; D is unresolved. The germline V gene encodes CDR1 MNHEY and CDR2 SVGAGI. The CDR3 extends over 16 amino acids. Trimming removed 2 bases from V and 1 base from J, with 12 bases in between. In DNA, the CDR3 is TGTGCCAGCAGTTACCAGGATCCGTCGTCTGGAAACACCATATATTTT. Encoded protein: CASSYQDPSSGNTIYF.

The chain carries TRBV7-9 and TRBJ1-1, with 11 nucleotides matching TRBD1. The CDR3 contains 12 residues. Germline assignment: CDR1 SEHNR and CDR2 FQNEAQ (reference sequence). The V and J ends lost 8 bases and 7 bases, in that order; junction bases with no gene match: 3. Here the CDR3 reads CASGQGAYEAFF. For the CDR3, the DNA is TGTGCCAGCGGACAGGGGGCCTATGAAGCTTTCTTT.

The chain is built from TRBV5-5 and TRBJ1-5; D gene ambiguous. V shed 4 bases and J shed 6 bases, with 23 bases lying between them. CDR1 and CDR2 from the germline V gene are SGHKS and YYEKEE (reference sequence). CDR3 length: 17 amino acids. The chain's CDR3 is CASSHTLRAAGGQPQHF. The DNA of the CDR3 is TGTGCCAGCAGCCATACCTTGAGGGCCGCGGGCGGTCAGCCCCAGCATTTT.

The genes are TRBV7-3 and TRBJ2-2; maybe TRBD1 (5 bases). The germline V gene has CDR1 SGHTA and CDR2 FQGTGA. Trimming stripped 3 bases from V and 7 bases from J, with 18 bases between. The length of the CDR3 is 16 residues. CDR3 loop: CASSFWQGFGGGELFF. The CDR3 DNA reads as TGTGCCAGCAGCTTTTGGCAGGGTTTCGGCGGCGGGGAGCTGTTTTTT.

The chain couples TRBV15 to TRBJ1-4; possibly TRBD1 for D (6 bases). The CDR3 extends over 16 amino acids. The V end lost 2 bases, the J end lost 7 bases, and 17 bases lay between the germline ends. The germline CDR1 and CDR2 sequences are LNHNV and YYDKDF (reference sequence). The CDR3 here is CATSRRSGGDGEKLFF. As DNA, the CDR3 is TGTGCCACCAGCAGAAGGTCGGGGGGCGATGGTGAAAAACTGTTTTTT.

This chain joins TRBV9 and TRBJ2-1; D perhaps matches TRBD2 (5 bases). Trimming removed 3 bases from V and 0 bases from J, with 10 bases in between. The CDR3 consists of 15 residues. Germline loops: CDR1 SGDLS, CDR2 YYNGEE. This chain's CDR3 is CASSARGFSYNEQFF. Here the CDR3 DNA reads TGTGCCAGCAGCGCCCGCGGGTTCTCCTACAATGAGCAGTTCTTC.

V usage is TRBV4-1 and J usage is TRBJ2-2; tentative D call: TRBD1 (6 bases). Trimming left V 6 bases short and J 1 base short, with 12 bases between. Germline V gene lookup returns CDR1 MGHRA and CDR2 YSYEKL. The CDR3 extends over 15 amino acids. CDR3 sequence (DNA): TGCGCCAGCAGGCCGAGGGGGAGGAACACCGGGGAGCTGTTTTTT. Encoded protein: CASRPRGRNTGELFF.

The table lists this clone with a count of one. The V call is TRBV19, the J call TRBJ2-1; 8 nucleotides match TRBD1. The ends lost 8 bases at V and 5 bases at J; junction bases unmatched: 8. The CDR3 runs to 14 residues. Per the germline V gene, CDR1 is LNHDA and CDR2 is SQIVND (reference sequence). The chain's CDR3 is CASRTGPTNNEQFF. CDR3 bases: TGTGCCAGTCGGACAGGGCCGACGAACAATGAGCAGTTCTTC.

The chain has TRBV6-2 or TRBV6-3 and TRBJ2-3; D perhaps matches TRBD2 (6 bases). This CDR3 contains 15 residues. V shed 0 bases and J shed 6 bases, with 13 bases lying between them. Germline CDR1 MNHEY, CDR2 SVGEGT. Written as DNA, the CDR3 is TGTGCCAGCAGTTACTCGAGTACTAGCCTCGATACGCAGTATTTT. Protein product: CASSYSSTSLDTQYF.

The DNA for the CDR3 is TGCGCCAGCAGCTTTTGGGGGCGGAATGAGCAGTTCTTC. As protein: CASSFWGRNEQFF. This chain uses TRBV5-1 with TRBJ2-1; weak D call: TRBD1 (6 bases). The CDR3 is 13 amino acids. The V gene lost 2 bases and the J gene lost 7 bases, with 10 bases spanning the gap. Germline-derived CDR1 and CDR2 are SGHRS and YFSETQ.

This clone has just one count. CDR3 sequence: CASTPGGVSYNEQFF. CDR3 coding DNA: TGCGCCAGCACGCCCGGGGGGGTATCCTACAATGAGCAGTTCTTC. This chain connects TRBV5-1 to TRBJ2-1; TRBD2 aligns across 8 bases. The CDR3 is 15 residues long. Germline-derived CDR1 and CDR2 are SGHRS and YFSETQ. V dropped 6 bases and J dropped 1; count of bases not matched to a gene: 6.

The chain is built from TRBV7-8 and TRBJ1-5; D call uncertain. CDR1 and CDR2 from the germline V gene are SGHVS and FQNEAQ. The CDR3 consists of 17 residues. V was pared by 1 base and J by 4 bases, with 17 bases between. For the CDR3, the DNA is TGTGCCAGCAGCTTAGTTGTTCGTCAGGTGATGAATCAGCCCCAGCATTTT. Its translation: CASSLVVRQVMNQPQHF.

The J gene is TRBJ2-5, the V gene TRBV7-2; 8 positions match TRBD1. The CDR3 is made up of 13 amino acids. Unmatched junction bases numbered 2, after V lost 4 bases and J lost 4 bases. The germline V gene has CDR1 SGHTA and CDR2 FQGNSA. The CDR3 spells CASSSGTGETQYF. DNA of the CDR3: TGTGCCAGCAGCTCCGGGACAGGAGAGACCCAGTACTTC.

The chain combines TRBV6-2 or TRBV6-3 with TRBJ2-1; 8 positions agree with TRBD2. Germline V gene data show CDR1 as MNHEY and CDR2 as SVGEGT. Trimming at V came to 2 bases and at J to 3 bases, leaving 3 bases not matched to a gene. The CDR3 covers 15 residues. The CDR3: CASSYMAGGYNEQFF. CDR3 in DNA: TGTGCCAGCAGTTACATGGCGGGAGGCTACAATGAGCAGTTCTTC.

The chain links TRBV5-6 to TRBJ2-5; 8 nucleotides match TRBD1. The CDR3 contains 16 residues. The trim removed 0 bases at V and 5 bases at J, leaving 9 bases unmatched. Looked up from germline, CDR1 is SGHDT and CDR2 is YYEEEE. The CDR3 loop reads CASSLAGTGRLETQYF. The DNA of the CDR3 is TGTGCCAGCAGCTTGGCCGGGACAGGCAGGCTGGAGACCCAGTACTTC.

The chain is built from TRBV18 and TRBJ1-1; 7 bases align to TRBD1. J was trimmed by 5 bases and V by 5 bases; bases with no gene match: 8. Looked up from germline, CDR1 is KGHSH and CDR2 is LQKENI. CDR3 size: 14 residues. In DNA form, the CDR3 reads TGTGCCAGCTCAACGGACAGGTTCCAAACTGAAGCTTTCTTT. This sequence encodes CASSTDRFQTEAFF.

This rearrangement joins TRBV4-1 to TRBJ2-1, with TRBD2 as a possible D gene (6 bases). Trimming removed 0 bases from V and 8 bases from J, with 17 bases in between. The germline V gene has CDR1 MGHRA and CDR2 YSYEKL. CDR3 length equals 16 residues. CDR3 in DNA: TGCGCCAGCAGCCAAGAAGCAGGAGGGCAATTAGATGAGCAGTTCTTC. Its protein is CASSQEAGGQLDEQFF.

V and J are TRBV30 and TRBJ2-1, with D maybe TRBD1 (5 bases). Trimming removed 3 bases from V and 7 bases from J, with 13 bases in between. CDR3 length equals 13 residues. CDR1 and CDR2 from the germline V gene are GTSNPN and SVGIG (reference sequence). The CDR3 reads CAWRGAGKNEQFF. The CDR3 DNA sequence: TGTGCCTGGAGAGGTGCAGGGAAGAATGAGCAGTTCTTC.

Written as DNA, the CDR3 is TGTGCCAGCAGCGAGACAGGGGGAACTGAAGCTTTCTTT. Its protein is CASSETGGTEAFF. The chain has TRBV7-2 and TRBJ1-1; 9 nucleotides line up with TRBD1. V shed 5 bases, J shed 5 bases, and the junction held 3 bases outside the gene matches. This CDR3 comprises 13 residues. In germline, CDR1 is SGHTA, CDR2 FQGNSA.

V gene TRBV7-2 combines with J gene TRBJ1-1, with D possibly matching TRBD1 (6 bases). The ends were cut back, 5 bases at V and 5 bases at J, with 21 bases in the middle. This CDR3 has 16 residues. Germline values: CDR1 SGHTA, CDR2 FQGNSA. In DNA, the CDR3 is TGTGCCAGCAGCCAAACAGGGTATTCCTATCGTACTGAAGCTTTCTTT. Protein sequence: CASSQTGYSYRTEAFF.

This clone was counted a single time. The sample contains more than one DNA sequence encoding this CDR3. The chain has TRBV5-1 and TRBJ1-2; D perhaps matches TRBD1 (6 bases). V lost 5 bases, J lost 1 base, and 9 bases lay in between. The CDR3 loop spans 13 amino acids. CDR1 is SGHRS and CDR2 is YFSETQ in the germline V gene. DNA for the CDR3: TGCGCCAGCAGACCGGACAGTAACTATGGCTACACCTTC. It yields the protein CASRPDSNYGYTF.